Here is one T cell receptor (beta chain) with its context. Trimming cost V 1 base and J 1 base, with 10 bases left between them. Germline V gene sequence: CDR1 ENHRY, CDR2 SYGVKD. The CDR3 runs to 16 residues. Original analysis: Amplifying reference gene primers gave estimates of nucleated cell counts. The data were produced by immunoSEQ multiplex PCR, yet TCRdb's version contains in-frame clones alone and is incomplete. V, J and clone size derive from that table, while D and trimming were established from the DNA sequence. The data contain 120,000 to 150,000 clones, roughly 84% of them seen just once; the ten biggest clones take up roughly 3.9%. The data are from a study of blood T cell repertoires in COVID-19. Study overall: COVID-19 samples from acute and convalescent phases originated in the United States, Italy and Spain.

Participants were aged about 18 to 100 years, lived in over 20 US areas, and enrolled virtually. The chain couples TRBV10-3 to TRBJ2-2; D not resolved. The receptor was derived from a man aged 45-65 years in a cohort exposed to, infected with or recovered from COVID-19 (not recorded which). The sequenced sample consisted of PBMCs or T cells enriched from blood (not recorded which). CDR3 nucleotides: TGTGCCATCAGTGAGTACGGCGGAGTGAACACCGGGGAGCTGTTTTTT. Amino acids: CAISEYGGVNTGELFF.